The TCR beta chain under discussion was sequenced for a study of shared clonotypes between healthy human individuals (dated by TCRdb to between 2020 and 2021). In the study overall: The cohort included three men and two women between 18 and 49 years of age. To increase sequencing depth and limit assay-specific biases, different laboratories used diverse techniques to prepare libraries and sequence TCR repertoires. For each donor, three plates each were used for CD4 naive and CD4 memory, two plates were used for CD8 naive, and one plate was used for CD8 memory. The study deeply sequenced blood TCR repertoires of several healthy adults to estimate repertoire size and the extent of clonotype sharing between individuals. Between about 0.8 and 9 billion PBMCs per donor were obtained by leukapheresis. The investigation overall reported the following: When a handful of donors were compared, the shared fraction of clonotypes was about 5.2% for naive CD4, approximately 3.5% for naive CD8, 2% to 2.5% for memory CD4, and around 0.4% for memory CD8. Estimated clonotype richness was generally larger for naive than for memory subsets. Pairwise subsampling indicated that sequencing depth was expected to affect the degree of clonotype sharing among donors. Sampling was limited to blood, and TCR repertoires in tissue likely differ from TCR repertoires in blood. Higher generation probabilities were observed for clonotypes shared by all four sorted-subset donors than for non-shared clonotypes. Incomplete sequencing was indicated by rarefaction of sorted-subset datasets, despite the large sequencing depth. The small number of donors limited the genetic and exposure-history diversity represented.

TCR CDR3 regions were amplified from genomic DNA by multiplex PCR using the deep immunoSEQ assay. For each cell subset, the extracted genomic DNA was distributed evenly across all wells of several immunoSEQ 96-well plates, and each plate served as one replicate. For sorted subsets, each replicate PCR was loaded with 200 to 250 ng genomic DNA, equivalent to approximately 27,000 T cell genomes. Purified libraries were measured with a Qubit 3.0 fluorometer, size-checked on a Bioanalyzer 2100, and measured again with the KAPA Library Quantification kit. Every immunoSEQ 96-well plate was sequenced on a dedicated single-read 150-cycle Illumina NextSeq 550 flow cell. The study's processing was this. Because only junctional sequences without quality scores were contained in the immunoSEQ output, filtering matching that applied to full-length reads could not be performed. Sequences were annotated with PyIR, a Python wrapper for IgBLAST v1.9, and V/J genes and CDR3 were assigned using IMGT germline references. Reads with weak V/J assignments (E-value above 1e-6), missing CDR3, stop codons, out-of-frame junctions, or ambiguous translated residues were removed. V3J clonotypes were defined as sequences sharing the same inferred V gene, J gene, and CDR3 amino acid sequence. Percentage overlap between repertoires was calculated by dividing the number of shared unique clonotypes by the size of the smaller repertoire. Repertoire richness was assessed with RTK rarefaction, the Chao1 estimator, and Recon v2.1 estimates of unobserved clonotypes. For all TCRbeta clonotypes obtained by the gDNA method from a few donors, generation probabilities were computed with OLGA. TCRdb limited this immuneACCESS table to in-frame rearrangements with V and J called. A share of clones is missing; checked studies link under half to unresolved V genes, and the rest is unexplained. The V and J calls and clone size were taken over from that table, and D and trimming were inferred from the DNA. For this sample the table gives about 820,000 clones, of which around 92% were detected only once. The ten largest clonotypes hold less than 25% of the sample.

For the CD8 naive samples, CD45RO-negative cells were positively selected for CCR7, yielding a CD45RA+CCR7+ population from which TemRA cells were excluded. The donors were healthy, HIV-negative adults who had no recently reported acute infections or vaccinations. Only Caucasian adults living in Nashville, Tennessee, USA were represented among the donors. Blood was obtained by leukapheresis, after which PBMCs were separated by Ficoll-Histopaque density gradient centrifugation and cryopreserved in liquid nitrogen vapor phase. Purity and quantity of every magnetically sorted T cell population were checked by analytical flow cytometry. Each sorted fraction had its genomic DNA isolated and then quantified by UV absorbance on a Nanodrop 2000c. At the junction V is shortened by 5 bases and J by 7 bases; bases outside the gene matches: 7. From the cysteine through the phenylalanine, the CDR3 covers 14 amino acids. Only the CDR3 region is kept as DNA, spanning 42 bases read in frame from base 1. For CDR1 and CDR2, the germline V gene (reference sequence) lists SEHNR and FQNEAQ.

Comment on this clone: The antigen it recognizes is unknown. No per-base quality is available; no much larger clone lies one base away.

Sequencing used naive CD8+ T cells sorted from blood. The cell subset or site label on this specimen signifies: CD45RA+CCR7+. The receptor was isolated from a man aged 30 to 45 in good health. This chain joins TRBV7-9 to TRBJ2-1; the central 8 bases match TRBD1. In nucleotides, the sequence is TGTGCCAGCAGCAACTCCACAGGGGGTAATGAGCAGTTCTTC. This gives the protein CASSNSTGGNEQFF.